Listed below are T cell receptor beta chains from one sample, sequenced in a study of blood T cell repertoires in COVID-19. The data were produced by immunoSEQ multiplex PCR, yet TCRdb's version contains in-frame clones alone and is incomplete. The sample includes about 80,000 clones, approximately 82% of them seen just once. Sequenced: peripheral blood. These receptors came from a human donor in a cohort sampled during active COVID-19. Both conserved end residues are part of each CDR3. A D gene is named only where the DNA matches it firmly. Not all rows give a size; the values are once, few, many and, for expanded clones, a class.

>NA|TRBV1|14|TRBJ2-7|NA
TGCACCAGCAGCCCGGGACAGTCTAGGTACGAGCAGTACTTC
CTSSPGQSRYEQYF
>NA|TRBV6-1|14|TRBJ1-1|once
TGTGCCAGCAGTGACAGGGCAGGAAACACTGAAGCTTTCTTT
CASSDRAGNTEAFF
>NA|TRBV5-4|15|TRBJ2-2|NA
TGTGCCAGCACCCCGGCCCAGGGTTGGACCGGGGAGCTGTTTTTT
CASTPAQGWTGELFF
>NA|TRBV6-1|15|TRBJ1-5|NA
TGTGCCAGCAGTGAAGACAGACAGGGCAATCAGCCCCAGCATTTT
CASSEDRQGNQPQHF
>NA|TRBV7-9|14|TRBJ2-7|few
TGTGCCAGCAGCTTCGGGGGGCTCTCCTACGAGCAGTACTTC
CASSFGGLSYEQYF
>TRBD1|TRBV6-5|13|TRBJ1-2|NA
TGTGCCAGCAGTCAGACAGGGCTTGAAGGCTACACCTTC
CASSQTGLEGYTF
>TRBD1|TRBV2|13|TRBJ1-2|NA
TGTGCCAGCAGTGGACAGGGGGCAGGTGGCTACACCTTC
CASSGQGAGGYTF
>NA|TRBV3-1/TRBV3-2|15|TRBJ1-4|NA
TGTGCCAGCAGCCAAATGGGGCGCGGAAGGGAAAAACTGTTTTTT
CASSQMGRGREKLFF
>NA|TRBV9|16|TRBJ2-1|many
TGTGCCAGCAGCGTAGAACTCCACGGGGGCTACAATGAGCAGTTCTTC
CASSVELHGGYNEQFF
>TRBD2|TRBV10-3|19|TRBJ2-2|NA
TGTGCCATCAGAGCCCTTGACGGGGGCGGGAGGGTCCACACCGGGGAGCTGTTTTTT
CAIRALDGGGRVHTGELFF
>NA|TRBV6-5|13|TRBJ2-3|once
TGTGCCAGCAAGAGCAGCGGCACAGATACGCAGTATTTT
CASKSSGTDTQYF
>TRBD1|TRBV7-9|15|TRBJ1-2|NA
TGTGCCAGCAGCTTAGCGATTTCAGGGGGCGATGGCTACACCTTC
CASSLAISGGDGYTF
>TRBD1|TRBV2|16|TRBJ1-6|NA
TGTGCCAGCACCCCTGGACAGGCACTCTATAATTCACCCCTCCACTTT
CASTPGQALYNSPLHF